The sequence of this T cell receptor beta chain was determined in a study of T cell repertoires in cytomegalovirus infection. In the study overall: Recently identified HLA-C-restricted and well-studied HLA-B-restricted CMV epitopes were used. CMV infection together with matching HLA type was indicated by public TCR beta signatures.

A few counts support this clonotype. Its cognate antigen is unknown. V was cut by 6 bases and J by 0 bases, with 13 bases left in between. This CDR3 is built from 15 residues. Germline CDR1 MNHEY, CDR2 SVGEGT. TCRdb used MiXCR to reprocess the reads, holding one entry per CDR3 protein. The top ten hold under 20% of the sample, which has about 500,000 distinct CDR3 sequences, roughly a third seen once. The chain links TRBV6-2 or TRBV6-3 to TRBJ2-3; D is possibly TRBD1 (6 bases). The sample consisted of cultured PBMCs, taken from culture after CMV antigen stimulation. The sequence derives from a human donor in good health (CMV status not recorded). Some clones in this sample may be carry-over from other donors' samples. The CDR3 reads CASRLQGASTDTQYF. The CDR3 nucleotides are TGTGCCAGCAGGCTACAGGGTGCTAGCACAGATACGCAGTATTTT.